This TCR beta chain comes out of a study of vaccination and CD4 T cells after COVID-19 (dated by TCRdb to between 2020 and 2023). A note on the overall study: SARS-CoV-2 positivity had been established in the convalescent patients by nasal swab PCR, and mild disease was recorded in under ten of these patients and severe disease in one. Six males and four females were included in the convalescent cohort, with two Hispanic individuals, seven Caucasians, two Asians and one multiracial person represented. Post-COVID blood samples from convalescent patients were collected a median of around 110 days after diagnosis, with a range of roughly 30 to 170 days. The spike-specific CD4+ TCR repertoire was compared before and after mRNA vaccination in approximately ten COVID-19 convalescent patients and a few infection-naive healthy vaccine recipients. Two doses of either the Pfizer-BioNTech BNT162b2 vaccine (n=8) or the Moderna mRNA-1273 vaccine (n=2) were administered to participants. As controls, cultures received a CEFX viral epitope pool (the positive control), an HIV-1 Nef peptide pool (the negative control), or no peptide at all. Post-vaccine blood samples were obtained a median of about 77 days after the second vaccine dose, with a range of about 14 to 250 days. Culture stimuli were overlapping spike peptide pools from SARS-CoV-2 and from the common cold coronaviruses HCoV-NL63, HCoV-OC43 and HCoV-229E.

The sample's treatment or condition label, decoded: approximately nine-day PBMC culture with coronavirus spike peptide pools or control peptides (ViraFEST assay). The ViraFEST assay was used in the study, in which antigen-specific T cells were expanded with peptide pools and expanded clonotypes were subsequently identified by TCR sequencing. Positive SARS-CoV-2 PCR tests in the convalescent patients dated from March to December 2020, before Alpha, Beta and Delta variants emerged in the United States. Each well held 2 million or so PBMCs cultured in IMDM containing approximately 5.3% human AB serum and approximately 9.4 IU/ml IL-2, with 10 ug/ml peptide pools added. Half of the culture medium was replaced with fresh IL-2-containing medium on days 3 and 7. After more than 8 days of culture, CD4+ T cells were isolated by negative selection using the EasySep CD4+ T cell isolation kit. PBMCs were separated from whole blood using Ficoll-Paque Plus gradient centrifugation and then either used fresh or cryopreserved at -140C. In general, triplicate wells were set up for every culture condition.

Beyond this particular receptor, the publication reports: In convalescent patients, a median around 83% of post-vaccine SARS-CoV-2-reactive clones were detected only after vaccination, and vaccine-specific priming was suggested by this finding. The median number of SARS-CoV-2-reactive clonotypes rose from 21 after infection to around 40 after vaccination, but the change was not significant. In convalescent patients, nearly all vaccine-specific clones (304 of 307) were found to be mono-reactive for SARS-CoV-2 spike rather than cross-reactive with common cold coronaviruses. Relatively few convalescent patients were included in the study, and early timepoints after natural infection were not analyzed.

This clonotype was counted a few times. Its recognized antigen is unknown. Base qualities were left out, and no much larger clone turns up one base away. Library creation used PCR. At the Johns Hopkins FTIC core, DNA from the cultured CD4+ T cells underwent TCR sequencing with the Oncomine TCR Beta short-read assay. The QIAamp micro DNA kit was used to extract genomic DNA from the cultured CD4+ T cells. The Oncomine TCR Beta libraries from cultured CD4+ T cells were pooled using unique dual indexes and then sequenced on an Illumina iSeq 100. In the original analysis: Non-productive sequences were filtered out, and CDR3s that did not start with C, did not end with F or W, or were shorter than 7 amino acids were discarded. Antigen-specific clonotypes were identified using the MANAFEST web application through comparison of peptide-stimulated wells with reference and other culture wells. An FDR below 0.05, an odds ratio above 5, and a productive frequency above 0.1% in at least two of three replicate wells were required for clones to be considered positive. Cross-reactive clonotypes were defined as significantly expanded in both SARS-CoV-2 spike wells and at least one common cold coronavirus spike condition. Using R version 3.6.1, CDR3 homology was evaluated through Levenshtein distances (stringdist) along with unrooted phylogenetic trees (ape). Through fastp at Q25 and MiXCR, TCRdb rebuilt clones from the public reads, retaining in-frame beta chains. CDR3 protein duplicates are merged, each entry listing the most common genes and DNA. The V and J calls come from TCRdb's annotation, not from the publication. This sample lists more than 15,000 distinct CDR3 sequences; 50% to 60% were detected once. About 7% of the sample is in the top ten clones.

This TCR was sampled from a human donor who had recovered from COVID-19. Sequenced: CD4+ T cells from blood, cultured in vitro.

The CDR3 region: CSARDLSGSSYNEQFF. The DNA sequence reads TGCAGTGCTAGAGATCTTAGCGGGAGCTCCTACAATGAGCAGTTCTTC. This sequence uses TRBV20-1 and TRBJ2-1; 9 bases in between match TRBD2. The germline V gene (reference sequence) sets CDR1 to DFQATT and CDR2 to SNEGSKA. V ends up 0 bases short and J 0 bases short, with an unmatched junction base count of 3. Including the terminal cysteine and phenylalanine, the CDR3 comprises 16 residues. The sequence is cut down to CDR3 DNA, 48 bases in frame from base 1.